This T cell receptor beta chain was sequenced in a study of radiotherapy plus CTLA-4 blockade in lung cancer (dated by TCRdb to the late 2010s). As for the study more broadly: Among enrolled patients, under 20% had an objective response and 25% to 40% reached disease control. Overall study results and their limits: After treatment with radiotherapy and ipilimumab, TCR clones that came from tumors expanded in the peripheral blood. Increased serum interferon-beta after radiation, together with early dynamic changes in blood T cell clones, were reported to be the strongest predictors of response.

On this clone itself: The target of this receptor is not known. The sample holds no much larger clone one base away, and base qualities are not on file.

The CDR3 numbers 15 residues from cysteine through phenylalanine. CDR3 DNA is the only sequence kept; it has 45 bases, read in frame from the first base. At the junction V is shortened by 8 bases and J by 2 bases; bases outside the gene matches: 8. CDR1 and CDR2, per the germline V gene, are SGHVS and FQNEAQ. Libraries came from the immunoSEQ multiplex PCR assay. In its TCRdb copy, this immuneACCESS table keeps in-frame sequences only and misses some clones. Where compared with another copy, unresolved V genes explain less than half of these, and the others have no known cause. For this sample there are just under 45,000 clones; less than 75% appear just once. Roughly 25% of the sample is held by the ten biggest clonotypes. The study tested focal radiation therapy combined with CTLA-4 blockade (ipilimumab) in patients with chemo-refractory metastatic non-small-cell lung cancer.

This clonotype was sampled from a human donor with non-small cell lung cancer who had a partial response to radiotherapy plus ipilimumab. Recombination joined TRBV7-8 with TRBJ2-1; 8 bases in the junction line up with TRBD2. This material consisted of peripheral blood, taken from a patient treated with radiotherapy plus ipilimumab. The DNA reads TGTGCCAGCCGCGCGGGCGGGGGGCCCTACAATGAGCAGTTCTTC. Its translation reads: CASRAGGGPYNEQFF.